This T cell receptor (beta chain) was sequenced in a study of blood T cell repertoires in COVID-19. Study summary: Acute-phase and convalescent COVID-19 samples originated in the United States, Italy and Spain.

Clones were sequenced by immunoSEQ multiplex PCR, and TCRdb holds only the in-frame ones, with some missing. The repertoire holds 8,500 to 10,000 clones, with over 70% as singletons. The CDR3 contains 13 residues. Deletions cut 7 bases from V and 7 bases from J, with 17 bases between. Looked up from germline, CDR1 is SQVTM and CDR2 is ANQGSEA. This clonotype originated in a man between 65 and 85 years old with active COVID-19. The rearrangement joins TRBV29-1 to TRBJ2-1, with D uncertain. Sequencing was performed on peripheral blood. The CDR3 nucleotides read TGCAGCGGTGCTCACCCCGGAGCGAATGAGCAGTTCTTC. It yields the protein CSGAHPGANEQFF.